Presented here are 2 T cell receptor beta chains from one specimen sequenced in a study of blood T cell repertoires in COVID-19. Profiled with immunoSEQ multiplex PCR; TCRdb holds only in-frame clones, not every one. The sample has fewer than 700,000 clones; roughly 89% are singletons. Sequenced material: peripheral blood. These TCRs come from a woman in her forties or fifties with COVID-19, enrolled during active disease.

CDR3 in DNA: TGTGCCAGCAGTCCCTGGACTGCAACTAATGAAAAACTGTTTTTT. Translation gives CASSPWTATNEKLFF. The chain combines TRBV27 with TRBJ1-4, with unresolved D. The germline V gene encodes CDR1 MNHEY and CDR2 SMNVEV (reference sequence). The V end lost 5 bases, the J end lost 0 bases, and 10 bases lay between the germline ends. The CDR3 contains 15 residues.

The CDR3 spells CASSAADRVVYGYTF. The CDR3 bases are TGTGCCAGCAGCGCAGCGGACAGGGTCGTATACGGCTACACCTTC. V and J are TRBV4-2 and TRBJ1-2, with 8 bases fitting TRBD1. The CDR3 is made up of 15 amino acids. The germline gives CDR1 LGHNA, CDR2 YNFKEQ. Trimming at V came to 5 bases and at J to 8 bases, leaving 13 bases not matched to a gene.